The 24 T cell receptor beta chains presented below share a single source sample, sequenced in a study of T cells in Graves' hyperthyroidism and ophthalmopathy. From RNA transcripts, TCR beta CDR3 regions were amplified. The HTBI set primed first-round TCR CDR3 RT-PCR. Using its own MiXCR run on the multiplex PCR reads, TCRdb lists one record per CDR3 protein. In the table there are about 600,000 distinct CDR3 sequences, 16% of which are singletons. The sample consisted of blood. The origin of the receptors is a woman aged 35 to 49 with Graves' ophthalmopathy.

This clonotype showed up many times. The rearrangement links TRBV7-3 to TRBJ2-3, with 12 nucleotides matching TRBD2. The germline gives CDR1 SGHTA, CDR2 FQGTGA. The CDR3 is 17 amino acids. V dropped 2 bases and J dropped 6; count of bases not matched to a gene: 9. Written as DNA, the CDR3 is TGTGCCAGCAGCTTACTAGCGGGGGGGCCAAGAGGTGATACGCAGTATTTT. It yields the protein CASSLLAGGPRGDTQYF.

This clonotype was seen many times. The chain has TRBV6-1 and TRBJ1-5; tentative D call: TRBD1 (6 bases). V lost 5 bases and J lost 6, with 14 bases in between. Germline loops: CDR1 MNHNS, CDR2 SASEGT. The CDR3 covers 14 residues. This chain's CDR3 is CASSSGGAGQPQHF. The CDR3, as DNA: TGTGCCAGCAGTTCCGGGGGGGCCGGTCAGCCCCAGCATTTT.

As concerns this clonotype: This clone may be a read error of a much larger clone one base away. The chain links TRBV5-1 to TRBJ1-2; no firm D call. The CDR3 is made up of 14 amino acids. V was pared by 0 bases and J by 7 bases, with 13 bases between. The germline V gene encodes CDR1 SGHRS and CDR2 YFSETQ. The CDR3 is CASSLDSRMGGYTF. The CDR3 DNA follows: TGCGCCAGCAGCTTGGACAGCCGGATGGGTGGCTACACCTTC.

Ten or more counts support this clonotype. The V gene is TRBV12-3 or TRBV12-4, the J gene TRBJ1-2; 7 nucleotides line up with TRBD1. V shed 6 bases, J shed 8 bases, and the junction held 9 bases outside the gene matches. This CDR3 contains 13 residues. The CDR3 protein is CASSQGQLAGYTF. CDR3 nucleotides: TGTGCCAGCAGCCAGGGACAGCTCGCGGGCTACACCTTC.

The DNA of the CDR3 is TGTGCCAGAACCCGGGGGGAACGACTGAACACTGAAGCTTTCTTT. Protein product: CARTRGERLNTEAFF. The genes are TRBV6-4 and TRBJ1-1; maybe TRBD1 (5 bases). With 9 bases removed from V and 0 bases from J, the gap between germline ends came to 17 bases. The CDR3 runs to 15 residues. Germline V gene sequence: CDR1 MRHNA, CDR2 SNTAGT.

In this sample, this clonotype turned up once. One end of the junction varies from germline; a read error may be responsible. The V gene is TRBV24-1, the J gene TRBJ2-3; D not resolved. The end of the DNA fits TRBJ1-5 better, so the J call may be wrong. Germline V CDR1 and CDR2: KGHDR, SFDVKD. The CDR3 consists of 16 residues. The CDR3 is CASSEALTGTTDTQHF. CDR3 DNA: TGTGCCTCCAGTGAGGCTTTGACGGGTACCACAGATACGCAGCATTTT.

This clonotype came up many times. CDR3 in amino acids: CASSPRGPPNTEAFF. The DNA of the CDR3 is TGTGCCAGCTCACCGAGGGGGCCCCCGAACACTGAAGCTTTCTTT. The chain recombines TRBV18 with TRBJ1-1; 7 positions agree with TRBD1. Germline CDR1 KGHSH, CDR2 LQKENI. The CDR3 totals 15 residues. The V segment lost 3 bases and the J segment 1 base; nucleotides outside the gene matches: 5.

The chain has TRBV5-1 and TRBJ2-3; 7 nucleotides line up with TRBD1. Germline lookup yields CDR1 SGHRS and CDR2 YFSETQ. J lost 8 bases, V lost 2 bases, and 8 bases had no gene match. This CDR3 has 14 residues. CDR3 coding DNA: TGCGCCAGCAGCTTCGGGACAGCATCAGGTACGCAGTATTTT. This codes for CASSFGTASGTQYF. The full variable domain, in which reference TRBV5-1 and TRBJ2-3 provide the parts outside the CDR3, is KAGVTQTPRYLIKTRGQQVTLSCSPISGHRSVSWYQQTPGQGLQFLFEYFSETQRNKGNFPGRFSGRQFSNSRSEMNVSTLELGDSALYLCASSFGTASGTQYFGPGTRLTVL.

In this sample, this clonotype turned up many times. The J gene is TRBJ1-1, the V gene TRBV6-5; the match to TRBD1 covers 10 bases. This CDR3 contains 14 residues. The V segment lost 7 bases and the J segment 6 bases; nucleotides outside the gene matches: 8. Germline CDR1 and CDR2: MNHEY and SVGAGI. CDR3 in DNA: TGTGCCAGCAATCCGGGACAGGGGTCTCCTGAAGCTTTCTTT. Translated, it gives CASNPGQGSPEAFF.

The chain uses TRBV3-1 and TRBJ2-7; 16 bases match TRBD2. This CDR3 region has 17 residues. Germline CDR1 LGHDT, CDR2 YNNKEL (reference sequence). The trim removed 3 bases at V and 3 bases at J, leaving 5 bases unmatched. CDR3 in amino acids: CASSHGTSGREYYEQYF. The DNA for the CDR3 is TGTGCCAGCAGCCATGGGACTAGCGGGAGGGAGTACTACGAGCAGTACTTC.

This clonotype was seen many times. The J gene is TRBJ2-7, the V gene TRBV3-1, with D perhaps matching TRBD2 (6 bases). V lost 3 bases and J lost 5, with 17 bases in between. The length of the CDR3 is 15 residues. CDR1 LGHDT and CDR2 YNNKEL come from the germline V gene (reference sequence). CDR3 region: CASSQAGKSRDEQYF. The CDR3 DNA is TGTGCCAGCAGCCAGGCGGGAAAGTCGAGGGACGAGCAGTACTTC.

This clonotype was counted only a few times. The J gene is TRBJ2-7, the V gene TRBV2, with a possible D match to TRBD1 (6 bases). The germline V gene encodes CDR1 SNHLY and CDR2 FYNNEI. The V end was cut by 2 bases, the J end by 1 base, with 9 bases between. The CDR3 is 14 amino acids. The CDR3 DNA reads as TGTGCCAGCAGTGAACAGGACAGTTCCTACGAGCAGTACTTC. Translating it yields CASSEQDSSYEQYF. Full variable domain (rest looked up from reference TRBV2 and TRBJ2-7): EPEVTQTPSHQVTQMGQEVILRCVPISNHLYFYWYRQILGQKVEFLVSFYNNEISEKSEIFDDQFSVERPDGSNFTLKIRSTKLEDSAMYFCASSEQDSSYEQYFGPGTRLTVT.

This clonotype has ten or more counts. This chain joins TRBV19 and TRBJ1-5; 7 positions match TRBD1. Germline V gene lookup returns CDR1 LNHDA and CDR2 SQIVND (reference sequence). V shed 5 bases and J 6 bases; nucleotides not matched to a gene: 16. There are 17 residues in the CDR3. The CDR3 DNA is TGTGCCAGTAGTTTTTTACAACAGGGGACATGGCGTCAGCCCCAGCATTTT. This encodes CASSFLQQGTWRQPQHF.

In its sample, this clonotype was seen many times. The V gene is TRBV20-1, the J gene TRBJ2-2; 9 positions match TRBD2. Trimming removed 3 bases from V and 4 bases from J; junction bases left unmatched: 6. The CDR3 is made up of 15 amino acids. Germline assignment: CDR1 DFQATT and CDR2 SNEGSKA (reference sequence). CDR3 sequence: CSASPSGEGTGELFF. The CDR3 nucleotides are TGCAGTGCTAGCCCTAGCGGGGAAGGCACCGGGGAGCTGTTTTTT.

This clonotype occurred many times. V and J are TRBV2 and TRBJ1-5; D is unclear. Germline loops: CDR1 SNHLY, CDR2 FYNNEI. The CDR3 sequence is 15 residues long. Trimming cost V 3 bases and J 1 base, with 10 bases left between them. This CDR3 reads CASSDWGGSNQPQHF. CDR3 nucleotide sequence: TGTGCCAGCAGTGACTGGGGAGGGAGCAATCAGCCCCAGCATTTT.

This clonotype was counted only a few times. V usage is TRBV6-1 and J usage is TRBJ2-1; TRBD1 matches 7 bases. The J segment lost 0 bases and the V segment lost 6 bases, leaving 5 bases of the junction unmatched. CDR1 and CDR2 (germline): MNHNS, SASEGT. This CDR3 has 15 residues. DNA for the CDR3: TGTGCCAGCAGACAGGACAGGAGCTCCTACAATGAGCAGTTCTTC. Protein: CASRQDRSSYNEQFF.

In this sample, this clonotype turned up a few times. The chain combines TRBV11-2 with TRBJ2-3; TRBD2 agrees at 7 bases. Trimming cost V 5 bases and J 4 bases; bases outside gene matches: 9. Germline V gene sequence: CDR1 SGHAT, CDR2 FQNNGV. CDR3 length: 15 amino acids. For the CDR3, the DNA is TGTGCCAGCAGCCCCCAACGGGGGGTGGCAGATACGCAGTATTTT. Protein product: CASSPQRGVADTQYF.

The chain couples TRBV4-2 to TRBJ1-5; 7 positions agree with TRBD1. The CDR3 contains 15 residues. Trimming took 0 bases from V and 6 from J; bases not matched to a gene: 5. Germline V gives CDR1 LGHNA, CDR2 YNFKEQ. CDR3 residues: CASSQDSRGRQPQHF. The CDR3 region has the DNA TGTGCCAGCAGCCAAGATAGTAGGGGGCGTCAGCCCCAGCATTTT.

This clonotype was detected ten times or more. This sequence joins TRBV3-1 and TRBJ2-1, with a possible D match to TRBD2 (6 bases). CDR3 length: 14 amino acids. The V gene lost 0 bases and the J gene lost 7 bases, with 10 bases spanning the gap. Germline loops: CDR1 LGHDT, CDR2 YNNKEL (reference sequence). Here the CDR3 reads CASSQDLARNEQFF. For the CDR3, the DNA is TGTGCCAGCAGCCAAGATCTAGCGCGGAATGAGCAGTTCTTC.

The chain uses TRBV6-1 and TRBJ2-3, with D hard to call. CDR3 length equals 13 residues. V lost 5 bases and J 12 bases, leaving 18 bases between the germline ends. From germline, CDR1 is MNHNS and CDR2 SASEGT. CDR3 sequence (DNA): TGTGCCAGCAGTTCCCTCCCCCTGGTCCCACAGTATTTT. Protein sequence: CASSSLPLVPQYF.

In this sample, this clonotype turned up a few times. The chain carries TRBV4-1 and TRBJ1-4; D remains ambiguous. The V gene lost 3 bases and the J gene lost 4 bases, with 9 bases spanning the gap. Per germline, CDR1 MGHRA and CDR2 YSYEKL. The CDR3 is 14 residues long. The CDR3 nucleotides read TGCGCCAGCAGCCAGGGAAGCAATAATGAAAAACTGTTTTTT. Residues: CASSQGSNNEKLFF.

This clonotype was picked up many times. In nucleotides, the CDR3 is TGCAGTGCCCCTAGTGGCTACACCTTC. This codes for CSAPSGYTF. The chain links TRBV20-1 to TRBJ1-2, with D uncertain. CDR3 length: 9 residues. The germline gives CDR1 DFQATT, CDR2 SNEGSKA (reference sequence). The germline V and J ends were trimmed by 6 bases and 7 bases, with 6 bases remaining between them.

This clonotype came up many times. V and J are TRBV20-1 and TRBJ1-5; TRBD1 matches 9 bases. CDR3 length: 15 amino acids. Germline values: CDR1 DFQATT, CDR2 SNEGSKA (reference sequence). V gave up 7 bases and J gave up 4 bases; unmatched junction bases: 11. Written as DNA, the CDR3 is TGCAGTGTGCGCCAGGGGACAGGGAAGAATCAGCCCCAGCATTTT. This encodes CSVRQGTGKNQPQHF.

This CDR3 is CASSYLWGRDSSSYNSPLHF. Here the CDR3 DNA reads TGTGCCAGCAGTTACCTATGGGGACGGGACAGCAGCTCCTATAATTCACCCCTCCACTTT. The V and J genes are TRBV6-5 and TRBJ1-6, with TRBD1 identical over 7 bases. CDR1 is MNHEY, CDR2 SVGAGI, per germline. With V trimmed by 2 bases and J by 0 bases, 13 bases remained unmatched. The CDR3 has 20 residues.